This TCR beta chain was recovered during a study of CD8 T cells in Susac syndrome (dated by TCRdb to between 2018 and 2020). Study-level background: Among the Susac syndrome patients who were sequenced, clinically active disease was present in 5 or 6 and clinical remission was observed in roughly eight. Repertoire sequencing was used to test whether CD8+ T cell activation and differentiation in Susac syndrome was antigen driven. At blood withdrawal, Susac syndrome patients were therapy-naive, treated with corticosteroids (with IVIg additionally given to some), or treated with IVIg alone. Paper-wide results and their limitations: The number of individuals in the TCR sequencing and HLA analysis was recognized as being relatively small. In the CD4+ T cell repertoire of Susac syndrome patients, clonal expansion was not detected.

This clonotype was found once. Its specific antigen is unknown. No much larger clonotype is one base removed from it; base qualities were not supplied. One read alone makes for weak evidence. RNA was extracted with the RNeasy kit and about 0.45 to 1 ug was reverse transcribed using random hexamers. The immunoSEQ multiplex PCR assay, which covers 54 Vbeta and 13 Jbeta segments, was used to amplify TCR beta CDR3 regions. PCR amplification bias was corrected using a synthetic template baseline for primer optimization and computational correction. On the study's bioinformatics: Reads were annotated to V, D and J genes per IMGT and analyzed with immunoSEQ Analyzer, keeping only productive sequences. To calculate clonality, Shannon entropy was normalized by log2 of the number of productive unique sequences and then subtracted from one. Public and private clones were assessed among the 100 most prevalent clones of each patient and control. A clone was defined as Susac-specific if it was absent from the healthy and MS cohorts, from some 1,100 published viral clones and from other ImmuneACCESS disease sequences. The public reads were reanalyzed by TCRdb: fastp trimming at Q25, MiXCR alignment, in-frame beta chains only. Each entry merges the rows of one CDR3 protein and shows their most common DNA and genes. Clone size and V and J calls follow TCRdb, not the original study. The sample includes some 180,000 distinct CDR3 sequences, with roughly 94% observed a single time. 0.09% to 0.1% of the sample is taken by the ten largest.

High-throughput TCR beta sequencing profiled peripheral blood CD8+ and CD4+ T cells from healthy donors, Susac syndrome patients and multiple sclerosis patients. The Susac syndrome patients fulfilled recently defined diagnostic criteria for either definite or probable disease. Bulk CD8+ and CD4+ T cells were purified magnetically by negative isolation, whereas CD8+ TEMRA cells were enriched by FACS. Blood was drawn into EDTA tubes, processed within 24 hours, and PBMCs were isolated by density gradient centrifugation. PBMCs intended for TCR sequencing were cryopreserved in liquid nitrogen and were subsequently thawed in a 37 degrees C water bath. A purity of at least 90% was achieved for sorted or isolated CD4+, CD8+ and CD8+ TEMRA cells. The source material was CD4+ T cells from PBMCs. The TCR comes from a human donor with Susac syndrome.

CDR3 region: CASSLSWADTQYF. The base sequence is TGTGCCAGCAGTTTATCGTGGGCAGATACGCAGTATTTT. The sequence joins TRBV28 to TRBJ2-3; no confident D gene assignment can be made. The CDR3 starts with the cysteine, ends with the phenylalanine, and has 13 residues. Just the 39-base CDR3 DNA is kept, in frame starting at base 1. Relative to germline, V is 1 base shorter and J is 4 bases shorter, with 6 bases between their ends. Based on the germline V gene, the CDR1 and CDR2 sequences are MDHEN and SYDVKM.